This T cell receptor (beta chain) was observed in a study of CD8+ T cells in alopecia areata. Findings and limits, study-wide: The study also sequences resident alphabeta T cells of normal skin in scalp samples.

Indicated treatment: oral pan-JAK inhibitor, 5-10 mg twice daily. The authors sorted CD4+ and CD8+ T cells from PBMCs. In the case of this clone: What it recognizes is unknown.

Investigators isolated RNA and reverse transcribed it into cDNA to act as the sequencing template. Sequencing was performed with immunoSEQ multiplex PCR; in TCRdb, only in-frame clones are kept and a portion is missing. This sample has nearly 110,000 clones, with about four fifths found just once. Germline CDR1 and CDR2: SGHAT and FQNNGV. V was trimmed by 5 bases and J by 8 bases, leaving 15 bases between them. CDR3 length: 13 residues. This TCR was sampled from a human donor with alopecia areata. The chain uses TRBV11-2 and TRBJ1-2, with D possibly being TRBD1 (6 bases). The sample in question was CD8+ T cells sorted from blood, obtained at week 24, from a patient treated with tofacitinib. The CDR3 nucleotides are TGTGCCAGCAGCGTAACAGGGTCCCGGGGCTACACCTTC. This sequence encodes CASSVTGSRGYTF.